One and the same sample provided the 31 T cell receptor beta chains below, sequenced in a study of shared clonotypes between healthy human individuals. Data came from immunoSEQ multiplex PCR; TCRdb stores just in-frame clones and leaves some out. The sample holds about 1.1 million clones; 60% to 80% are singletons and the top ten take roughly 0.9%. The sample was memory CD4+ T cells from PBMCs. Subset noted: CD45RA-negative fraction. The source is a man aged 18 to 35 in good health. Some clones in this sample may be carry-over from other donors' samples.

CDR3 protein: CASSSDGASGYNEQFF. The CDR3 DNA sequence: TGTGCCAGCAGTTCAGACGGGGCTAGCGGATACAATGAGCAGTTCTTC. The rearrangement joins TRBV7-9 to TRBJ2-1; 7 bases align to TRBD2. This CDR3 is built from 16 residues. Germline values: CDR1 SEHNR, CDR2 FQNEAQ (reference sequence). V shed 6 bases and J 4 bases; nucleotides not matched to a gene: 12.

The rearrangement joins TRBV2 to TRBJ1-4; D ambiguous. Germline loops: CDR1 SNHLY, CDR2 FYNNEI. This CDR3 contains 12 residues. V lost 8 bases, J lost 2 bases, and 6 bases lay in between. In DNA form, the CDR3 reads TGTGCCAGCTACGATACTAATGAAAAACTGTTTTTT. This sequence encodes CASYDTNEKLFF.

CDR3 in amino acids: CASSSTGGGYEQYF. In DNA form, the CDR3 reads TGTGCCAGCAGCTCTACAGGGGGCGGGTACGAGCAGTACTTC. The J gene is TRBJ2-7, the V gene TRBV7-6, with 9 bases aligning to TRBD1. The germline CDR1 and CDR2 sequences are SGHVS and FNYEAQ. The V gene end was trimmed by 4 bases and the J gene end by 4 bases; junction bases not matched to a gene: 5. The CDR3 loop spans 14 amino acids.

The chain couples TRBV5-4 to TRBJ2-5; the D is unclear. Deletions cut 4 bases from V and 5 bases from J, with 9 bases between. Germline V gives CDR1 SGHNT, CDR2 YYREEE (reference sequence). The CDR3 consists of 12 residues. CDR3 sequence (DNA): TGTGCCAGCAGCCGGATGGGGGAGACCCAGTACTTC. Residues: CASSRMGETQYF.

The V and J genes are TRBV10-1 and TRBJ2-7, with 11 bases identical to TRBD2. Germline trimming cut 0 bases from V and 5 bases from J; bases unmatched to any gene: 18. CDR3 length: 20 residues. Germline assignment: CDR1 WNHNN and CDR2 SYGVQD (reference sequence). The CDR3 sequence: CASSESVGSGRAYSPHEQYF. For the CDR3, the DNA is TGCGCCAGCAGTGAGTCGGTGGGTAGCGGGAGGGCCTACTCCCCCCACGAGCAGTACTTC.

V is TRBV7-9 and J is TRBJ2-1; maybe TRBD1 (6 bases). This CDR3 has 15 residues. Germline loops: CDR1 SEHNR, CDR2 FQNEAQ (reference sequence). V shed 4 bases and J shed 8 bases, with 18 bases lying between them. The CDR3 loop is CASSSFPRGMHEQFF. CDR3 DNA: TGTGCCAGCAGCTCTTTCCCTAGGGGGATGCATGAGCAGTTCTTC. Drawing the rest from reference TRBV7-9 and TRBJ2-1, the complete variable domain is DTGVSQNPRHKITKRGQNVTFRCDPISEHNRLYWYRQTLGQGPEFLTYFQNEAQLEKSRLLSDRFSAERPKGSFSTLEIQRTEQGDSAMYLCASSSFPRGMHEQFFGPGTRLTVL.

A single count supports this clone. The chain joins TRBV2 to TRBJ2-1; D gene unclear. V was clipped by 6 bases and J by 10 bases, with 19 bases between them. CDR3 size: 14 residues. The V gene's germline CDR1 is SNHLY and CDR2 FYNNEI. In nucleotides, the CDR3 is TGTGCCAGCAGCCTCCCAGACCACCGTGGCGAGCAGTTCTTC. Its protein is CASSLPDHRGEQFF.

This clone was picked up one time. This CDR3 reads CAWSTIWGRGGETQYF. CDR3 nucleotide sequence: TGTGCCTGGTCGACTATTTGGGGAAGGGGCGGTGAGACCCAGTACTTC. V gene TRBV30 combines with J gene TRBJ2-5, with D perhaps matching TRBD1 or TRBD2 (5 bases each). The CDR3 runs to 16 residues. Deletions cut 5 bases from V and 5 bases from J, with 24 bases between. The germline V gene has CDR1 GTSNPN and CDR2 SVGIG (reference sequence).

The genes are TRBV5-1 and TRBJ2-5; D may match TRBD1 or TRBD2 (5 bases each). CDR3 length: 15 residues. Trimming removed 0 bases at V and 3 bases at J, with 12 bases between. The germline gives CDR1 SGHRS, CDR2 YFSETQ. The CDR3 loop is CASSLGRVGEETQYF. CDR3 coding DNA: TGCGCCAGCAGCTTGGGCAGGGTCGGGGAAGAGACCCAGTACTTC.

This clone was picked up a small number of times. The V call is TRBV5-1, the J call TRBJ2-2; D is possibly TRBD2 (5 bases). Trimming removed 0 bases from V and 0 bases from J, with 12 bases in between. Per the germline V gene, CDR1 is SGHRS and CDR2 is YFSETQ. The CDR3 extends over 17 amino acids. The CDR3 reads CASSLEPQRPNTGELFF. Here the CDR3 DNA reads TGCGCCAGCAGCTTGGAGCCCCAGCGGCCGAACACCGGGGAGCTGTTTTTT.

V and J are TRBV18 and TRBJ2-2; possibly TRBD1 for D (6 bases). The CDR3 runs 15 residues. Trimming pared 9 bases from V and 3 bases from J, leaving 17 bases between. Germline CDR1 and CDR2: KGHSH and LQKENI. The CDR3 reads CASWAGTRHTGELFF. The CDR3 nucleotides read TGTGCCAGTTGGGCCGGGACACGACACACCGGGGAGCTGTTTTTT.

The V and J genes are TRBV27 and TRBJ1-2, with D perhaps matching TRBD1 (6 bases). Trimming cost V 4 bases and J 4 bases, with 16 bases left between them. The CDR3 contains 15 residues. Germline V gene sequence: CDR1 MNHEY, CDR2 SMNVEV (reference sequence). The CDR3 is CASSSNRVYGYGYTF. The CDR3 DNA is TGTGCCAGCAGTTCGAACAGGGTCTATGGCTATGGCTACACCTTC.

This chain uses TRBV7-2 with TRBJ1-4, with TRBD1 as a possible D gene (5 bases). CDR1 is SGHTA, CDR2 FQGNSA, per germline. CDR3 length: 14 amino acids. V was clipped by 4 bases and J by 7 bases, with 13 bases between them. In DNA form, the CDR3 reads TGTGCCAGCAGCTCGAGACACCAGGGTGAAAAACTGTTTTTT. Its protein is CASSSRHQGEKLFF.

The J gene is TRBJ1-1, the V gene TRBV5-8; D may be TRBD1 (5 bases). The CDR3 length is 13 residues. Trimming removed 4 bases from V and 6 bases from J, with 13 bases in between. Germline-derived CDR1 and CDR2 are SGHTS and YDEGEE. The CDR3 DNA is TGTGCCAGCAGCCTGGGGCCTTGGGCTGAAGCTTTCTTT. It yields the protein CASSLGPWAEAFF.

This chain uses TRBV18 with TRBJ2-1, with 9 bases aligning to TRBD1. The V gene end was trimmed by 6 bases and the J gene end by 5 bases; junction bases not matched to a gene: 5. This CDR3 has 14 amino acids. Germline V gives CDR1 KGHSH, CDR2 LQKENI. The CDR3 coding sequence is TGTGCCAGCTCCCCCGGGACAGGGAACAATGAGCAGTTCTTC. It is translated as CASSPGTGNNEQFF.

The genes are TRBV11-3 and TRBJ1-2; 9 nucleotides line up with TRBD1. Trimming at V came to 5 bases and at J to 4 bases, leaving 5 bases not matched to a gene. The CDR3 runs to 14 residues. Germline V gene lookup returns CDR1 SGHNT and CDR2 YENEEA. This CDR3 is CASSQTGGFYGYTF. CDR3 in DNA: TGTGCCAGCAGCCAGACAGGGGGTTTCTATGGCTACACCTTC.

Remarks on this clone: The junction shows a germline mismatch at one end, possibly a read error. The chain joins TRBV5-1 to TRBJ2-3; 9 bases agree with TRBD1. The CDR3 covers 17 residues. CDR1 and CDR2 from the germline V gene are SGHRS and YFSETQ. CDR3 sequence: CASTLDPTGGGTDTQYF. The DNA for the CDR3 is TGCGCCAGCACCTTGGACCCAACAGGGGGCGGGACAGATACGCAGTATTTT. Drawing the rest from reference TRBV5-1 and TRBJ2-3, the complete variable domain is KAGVTQTPRYLIKTRGQQVTLSCSPISGHRSVSWYQQTPGQGLQFLFEYFSETQRNKGNFPGRFSGRQFSNSRSEMNVSTLELGDSALYLCASTLDPTGGGTDTQYFGPGTRLTVL.

In DNA, the CDR3 is TGTGCCAGCAGCTTAGCCCGGGTTTCAGAGCAGTACTTC. Translating gives CASSLARVSEQYF. The chain couples TRBV7-2 to TRBJ2-7, with D unclear. The V and J ends lost 0 bases and 7 bases respectively, with 10 bases between them. The CDR3 runs 13 residues. Germline V CDR1 and CDR2: SGHTA, FQGNSA.

V usage is TRBV11-2 and J usage is TRBJ2-7; no clear D. The germline gives CDR1 SGHAT, CDR2 FQNNGV. This CDR3 is 14 amino acids long. With 2 bases removed from V and 6 bases from J, the gap between germline ends came to 14 bases. CDR3 DNA: TGTGCCAGCAGCTTAAGGACCGACCCTAGCGAGCAGTACTTC. Encoded protein: CASSLRTDPSEQYF. Filled out from reference TRBV11-2 and TRBJ2-7, the complete variable domain reads EAGVAQSPRYKIIEKRQSVAFWCNPISGHATLYWYQQILGQGPKLLIQFQNNGVVDDSQLPKDRFSAERLKGVDSTLKIQPAKLEDSAVYLCASSLRTDPSEQYFGPGTRLTVT.

The chain employs TRBV7-2 and TRBJ2-6, with D unresolved. Trimming stripped 5 bases from V and 0 bases from J, with 8 bases between. CDR3 length: 15 amino acids. Germline values: CDR1 SGHTA, CDR2 FQGNSA. DNA for the CDR3: TGTGCCAGCAGCGTCAGGCGCTCTGGGGCCAACGTCCTGACTTTC. Its protein is CASSVRRSGANVLTF.

The chain carries TRBV30 and TRBJ2-1; TRBD2 matches at 9 bases. This CDR3 has 14 residues. Germline assignment: CDR1 GTSNPN and CDR2 SVGIG (reference sequence). The trim removed 7 bases at V and 9 bases at J, leaving 13 bases unmatched. The CDR3 DNA reads as TGTGCCTCCCGGGGGGCGGGAGGGCGGTCTGAGCAGTTCTTC. It yields the protein CASRGAGGRSEQFF.

The chain is built from TRBV11-3 and TRBJ1-1, with D hard to call. Per germline, CDR1 SGHNT and CDR2 YENEEA. CDR3 length: 14 amino acids. V dropped 0 bases and J dropped 0 bases, with 5 bases sitting between them. CDR3 region: CASSLDPVNTEAFF. Here the CDR3 DNA reads TGTGCCAGCAGCTTAGACCCGGTGAACACTGAAGCTTTCTTT.

The chain links TRBV28 to TRBJ2-2; 7 bases are a match to TRBD2. Germline CDR1 is MDHEN and CDR2 is SYDVKM. There are 15 residues in the CDR3. J was trimmed by 9 bases and V by 5 bases; bases with no gene match: 12. This CDR3 is CASSVAGAQGRELFF. In nucleotides, the CDR3 is TGTGCCAGCAGTGTAGCGGGTGCCCAAGGGCGGGAGCTGTTTTTT.

The count of this clone is one. The CDR3 loop is CASSGTSGSAWVETQYF. The CDR3 DNA sequence: TGTGCCAGCAGCGGGACTAGCGGGAGCGCATGGGTAGAGACCCAGTACTTC. V usage is TRBV5-6 and J usage is TRBJ2-5; 14 positions match TRBD2. The germline CDR1 and CDR2 sequences are SGHDT and YYEEEE. The CDR3 consists of 17 residues. The V and J ends lost 4 bases and 4 bases, in that order; junction bases with no gene match: 9.

The J gene is TRBJ1-4, the V gene TRBV29-1; D is perhaps TRBD1 (5 bases). Between the trimmed V and J ends, which lost 4 bases and 5 bases, there was a span of 11 bases. CDR3 length: 13 amino acids. Germline loops: CDR1 SQVTM, CDR2 ANQGSEA. This CDR3 is CSVAWGQNEKLFF. In DNA, the CDR3 is TGCAGCGTTGCCTGGGGCCAGAATGAAAAACTGTTTTTT. The variable domain in full, completed from reference TRBV29-1 and TRBJ1-4, reads SAVISQKPSRDICQRGTSLTIQCQVDSQVTMMFWYRQQPGQSLTLIATANQGSEATYESGFVIDKFPISRPNLTFSTLTVSNMSPEDSSIYLCSVAWGQNEKLFFGSGTQLSVL.

The genes are TRBV30 and TRBJ2-6; no reliable D call. The CDR3 is made up of 13 amino acids. The ends were cut back, 3 bases at V and 0 bases at J, with 3 bases in the middle. Germline CDR1 reads GTSNPN; CDR2 reads SVGIG (reference sequence). The CDR3 here is CAWRFSGANVLTF. The CDR3 DNA follows: TGTGCCTGGAGATTCTCTGGGGCCAACGTCCTGACTTTC.

The chain has TRBV25-1 and TRBJ2-5; no firm D call. The CDR3 runs to 14 residues. Per the germline V gene, CDR1 is MGHDK and CDR2 is SYGVNS. V was pared by 2 bases and J by 2 bases, with 9 bases between. The CDR3 spells CASSERTAQETQYF. CDR3 DNA sequence: TGTGCCAGCAGTGAAAGAACAGCGCAAGAGACCCAGTACTTC.

In this sample, this clone turned up a few times. The chain uses TRBV20-1 and TRBJ1-1; D uncertain. Trimming took 0 bases from V and 4 from J, leaving 3 bases between them. Germline V gene sequence: CDR1 DFQATT, CDR2 SNEGSKA (reference sequence). The CDR3 is made up of 11 amino acids. This CDR3 reads CSARDSTEAFF. The CDR3 DNA reads TGCAGTGCTAGAGATTCCACTGAAGCTTTCTTT.

The rearrangement uses TRBV29-1 and TRBJ2-1; 7 positions agree with TRBD1. Germline assignment: CDR1 SQVTM and CDR2 ANQGSEA. This CDR3 has 14 residues. J gave up 10 bases and V 4 bases, and 13 bases lay outside the gene matches. CDR3 loop: CSVALGQISTEQFF. CDR3 bases: TGCAGCGTTGCCCTGGGACAGATCAGTACGGAGCAGTTCTTC.

The chain employs TRBV29-1 and TRBJ1-2; no clear D. The length of the CDR3 is 11 residues. Deletions cut 7 bases from V and 4 bases from J, with 10 bases between. The germline CDR1 and CDR2 sequences are SQVTM and ANQGSEA. The CDR3 DNA sequence: TGCAGCGACCGCGGGTCCTATGGCTACACCTTC. Translation gives CSDRGSYGYTF.

Written as DNA, the CDR3 is TGTGCCAGCAGCTTGCGCGGGAGGGGGTCCTACGAGCAGTACTTC. Amino acids: CASSLRGRGSYEQYF. This chain uses TRBV13 with TRBJ2-7, with 9 positions matching TRBD2. V shed 3 bases and J 1 base; nucleotides not matched to a gene: 4. Germline lookup yields CDR1 PRHDT and CDR2 FYEKMQ (reference sequence). The CDR3 has 15 amino acids. Looking up the rest from reference TRBV13 and TRBJ2-7 gives the full variable domain: AAGVIQSPRHLIKEKRETATLKCYPIPRHDTVYWYQQGPGQDPQFLISFYEKMQSDKGSIPDRFSAQQFSDYHSELNMSSLELGDSALYFCASSLRGRGSYEQYFGPGTRLTVT.